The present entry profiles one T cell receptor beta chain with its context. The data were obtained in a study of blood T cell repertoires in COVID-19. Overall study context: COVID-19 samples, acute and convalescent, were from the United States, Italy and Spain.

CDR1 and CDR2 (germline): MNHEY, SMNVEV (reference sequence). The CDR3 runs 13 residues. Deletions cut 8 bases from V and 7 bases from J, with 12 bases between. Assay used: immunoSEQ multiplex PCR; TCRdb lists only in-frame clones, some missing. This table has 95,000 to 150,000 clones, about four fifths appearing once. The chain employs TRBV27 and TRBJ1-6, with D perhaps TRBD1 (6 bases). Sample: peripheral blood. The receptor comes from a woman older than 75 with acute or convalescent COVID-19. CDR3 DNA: TGTGCCAGCCAGGGGCTTCGCAATTCACCCCTCCACTTT. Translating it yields CASQGLRNSPLHF.